This T cell receptor beta chain was identified in a study of beta chain bispecific antibodies for T cell cancers. Study-level points and caveats: In these mixed samples, most targeted TRBV reads derived from the leukemia cell line.

Blood mononuclear cells were expanded for approximately 3 days using either OKT3 anti-CD3 antibody or CD3/CD28 beads. TCRdb used MiXCR to reprocess the 5' RACE reads, holding one entry per CDR3 protein. The sample records tens of thousands of distinct CDR3 sequences, about 2.7% being singletons. This clonotype has a handful of counts. Its specificity is not known. V gave up 5 bases and J gave up 4 bases, with 9 bases separating them. The germline CDR1 and CDR2 sequences are MNHEY and SVGAGI. CDR3 length: 13 amino acids. Source material: healthy donor T cells cultured with leukemia cells. This TCR was recovered from a human donor in good health. Some clones in this sample may be carry-over from other donors' samples. V usage is TRBV6-5 and J usage is TRBJ1-5; D ambiguous. The CDR3 DNA is TGTGCCAGCAGTCCAAACCAGAATCAGCCCCAGCATTTT. It is translated as CASSPNQNQPQHF.